The clone carrying this T cell receptor (beta chain) was seen ten or more times. Its target is unknown. The data are from a study of early T cells in non-severe SARS-CoV-2 infection. Study-wide results and limits: VDJdb matching favored anti-spike CD8 responses, missing private and CD4 specificities.

Via MiXCR, TCRdb re-called the 5' RACE reads, giving one row per CDR3 protein. The data hold 50,000 to 70,000 distinct CDR3 sequences, with about 9.8% observed a single time. The sequenced sample consisted of whole blood. The sequence came from an adult who was a healthcare worker with PCR-confirmed SARS-CoV-2 infection or an uninfected control (not recorded which).

This chain's CDR3 is CASSTGLAGGSTDTQYF. The CDR3 DNA reads TGTGCCAGTAGTACCGGACTAGCGGGAGGTTCGACAGATACGCAGTATTTT. The chain has TRBV19 and TRBJ2-3; 14 positions match TRBD2. Germline CDR1 and CDR2: LNHDA and SQIVND (reference sequence). V shed 4 bases and J 3 bases; nucleotides not matched to a gene: 6. This CDR3 is 17 amino acids long.